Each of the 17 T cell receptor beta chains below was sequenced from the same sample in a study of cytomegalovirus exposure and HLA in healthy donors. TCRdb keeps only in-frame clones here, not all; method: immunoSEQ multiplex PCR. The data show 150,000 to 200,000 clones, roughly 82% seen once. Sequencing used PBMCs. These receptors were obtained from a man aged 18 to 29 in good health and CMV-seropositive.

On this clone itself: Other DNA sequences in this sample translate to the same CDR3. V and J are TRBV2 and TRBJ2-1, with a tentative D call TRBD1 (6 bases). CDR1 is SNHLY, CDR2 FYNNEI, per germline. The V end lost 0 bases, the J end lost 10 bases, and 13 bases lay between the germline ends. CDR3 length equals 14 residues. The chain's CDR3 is CASSEATGGREQFF. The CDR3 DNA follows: TGTGCCAGCAGTGAAGCGACTGGGGGCAGAGAGCAGTTCTTC.

CDR3: CASSLIRQRLEGGYTF. The CDR3 nucleotides read TGTGCCAGCAGCTTAATCCGACAAAGATTAGAAGGCGGCTACACCTTC. The V call is TRBV7-9, the J call TRBJ1-2; D gene unclear. V lost 2 bases and J 8 bases, leaving 21 bases between the germline ends. The CDR3 totals 16 residues. Germline V gene data show CDR1 as SEHNR and CDR2 as FQNEAQ (reference sequence).

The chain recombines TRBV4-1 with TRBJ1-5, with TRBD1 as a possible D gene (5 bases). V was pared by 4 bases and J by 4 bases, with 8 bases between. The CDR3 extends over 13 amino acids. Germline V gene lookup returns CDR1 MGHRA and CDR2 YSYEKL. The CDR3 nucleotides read TGCGCCAGCAGCCGGGGCCTAAATCAGCCCCAGCATTTT. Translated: CASSRGLNQPQHF.

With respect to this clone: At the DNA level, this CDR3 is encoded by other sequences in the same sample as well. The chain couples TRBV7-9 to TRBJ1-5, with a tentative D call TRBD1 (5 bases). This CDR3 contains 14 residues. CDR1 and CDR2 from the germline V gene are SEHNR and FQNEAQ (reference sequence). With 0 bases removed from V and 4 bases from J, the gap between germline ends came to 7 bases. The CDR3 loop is CASSLAGGNQPQHF. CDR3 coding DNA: TGTGCCAGCAGCTTAGCCGGGGGGAATCAGCCCCAGCATTTT.

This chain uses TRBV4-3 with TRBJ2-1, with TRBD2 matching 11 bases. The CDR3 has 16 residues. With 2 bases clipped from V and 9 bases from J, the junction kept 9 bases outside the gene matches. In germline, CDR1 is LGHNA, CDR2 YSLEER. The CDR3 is CASSQKHGSGRGEQFF. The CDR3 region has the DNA TGCGCCAGCAGCCAAAAGCATGGTAGCGGGAGGGGTGAGCAGTTCTTC.

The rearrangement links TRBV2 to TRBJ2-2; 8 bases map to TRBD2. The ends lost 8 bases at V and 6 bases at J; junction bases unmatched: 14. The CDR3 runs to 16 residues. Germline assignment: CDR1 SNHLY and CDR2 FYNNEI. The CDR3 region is CASDGASGSRAGELFF. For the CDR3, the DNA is TGTGCCAGCGATGGGGCAAGCGGGAGTAGGGCCGGGGAGCTGTTTTTT.

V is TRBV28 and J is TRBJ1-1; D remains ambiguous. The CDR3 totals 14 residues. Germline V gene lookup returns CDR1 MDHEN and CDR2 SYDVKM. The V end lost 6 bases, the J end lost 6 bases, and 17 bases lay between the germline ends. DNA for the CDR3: TGTGCCAGCAGCTCCGGGGAGGGTTTCGCTGAAGCTTTCTTT. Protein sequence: CASSSGEGFAEAFF.

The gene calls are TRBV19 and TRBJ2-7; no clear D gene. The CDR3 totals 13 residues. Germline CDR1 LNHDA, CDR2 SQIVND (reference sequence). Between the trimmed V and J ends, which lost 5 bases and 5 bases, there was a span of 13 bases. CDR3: CASSASRSHEQYF. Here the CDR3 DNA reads TGTGCCAGTAGTGCGTCTAGAAGCCACGAGCAGTACTTC.

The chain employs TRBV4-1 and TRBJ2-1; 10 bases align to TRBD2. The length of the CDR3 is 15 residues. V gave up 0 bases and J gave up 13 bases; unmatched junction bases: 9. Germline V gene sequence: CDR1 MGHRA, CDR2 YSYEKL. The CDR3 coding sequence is TGCGCCAGCAGCCAAGATAGGAGCGGGAGGGCCCACCAGTTCTTC. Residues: CASSQDRSGRAHQFF.

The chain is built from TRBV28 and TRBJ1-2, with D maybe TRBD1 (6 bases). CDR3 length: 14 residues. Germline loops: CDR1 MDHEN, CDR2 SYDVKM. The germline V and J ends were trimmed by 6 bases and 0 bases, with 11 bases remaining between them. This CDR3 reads CASSGGQTNYGYTF. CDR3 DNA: TGTGCCAGCAGCGGCGGACAGACTAACTATGGCTACACCTTC.

The CDR3 reads CASSFTGVAVKEAYF. The CDR3 nucleotides read TGTGCCAGCAGTTTTACAGGGGTTGCCGTTAAGGAGGCGTACTTC. The rearrangement links TRBV27 to TRBJ2-7, with 7 bases that match TRBD1. V gave up 3 bases and J gave up 12 bases; unmatched junction bases: 17. The germline gives CDR1 MNHEY, CDR2 SMNVEV (reference sequence). The CDR3 has 15 residues.

The CDR3 is CATSRDNGREGPEQFF. For the CDR3, the DNA is TGTGCCACCAGCAGAGATAATGGGCGGGAGGGGCCTGAGCAGTTCTTC. The gene calls are TRBV15 and TRBJ2-1, with 9 bases that match TRBD2. The germline CDR1 and CDR2 sequences are LNHNV and YYDKDF (reference sequence). The CDR3 has 16 amino acids. The J segment lost 9 bases and the V segment lost 0 bases, leaving 9 bases of the junction unmatched.

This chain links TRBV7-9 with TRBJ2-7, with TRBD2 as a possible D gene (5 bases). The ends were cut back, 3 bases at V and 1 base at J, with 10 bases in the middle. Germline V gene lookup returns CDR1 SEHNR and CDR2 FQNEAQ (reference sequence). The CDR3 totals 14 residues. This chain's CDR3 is CASSLAGESYEQYF. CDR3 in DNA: TGTGCCAGCAGCTTGGCCGGGGAATCCTACGAGCAGTACTTC.

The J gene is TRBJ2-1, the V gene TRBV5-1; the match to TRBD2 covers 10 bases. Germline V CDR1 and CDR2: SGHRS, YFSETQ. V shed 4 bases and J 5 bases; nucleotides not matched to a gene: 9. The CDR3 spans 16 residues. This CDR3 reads CASSHPAGGSHNEQFF. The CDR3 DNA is TGCGCCAGCAGCCATCCAGCGGGAGGGTCCCACAATGAGCAGTTCTTC.

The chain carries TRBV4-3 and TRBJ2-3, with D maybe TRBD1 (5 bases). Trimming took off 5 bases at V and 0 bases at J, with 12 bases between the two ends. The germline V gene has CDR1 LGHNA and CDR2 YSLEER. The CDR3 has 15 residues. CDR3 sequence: CASSYGHPSTDTQYF. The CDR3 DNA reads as TGCGCCAGCAGCTACGGACATCCTAGCACAGATACGCAGTATTTT.

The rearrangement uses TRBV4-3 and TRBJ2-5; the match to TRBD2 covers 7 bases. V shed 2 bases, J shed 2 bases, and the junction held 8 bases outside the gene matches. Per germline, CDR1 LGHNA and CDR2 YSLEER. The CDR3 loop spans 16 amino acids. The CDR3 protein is CASSQMASAGQETQYF. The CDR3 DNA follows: TGCGCCAGCAGCCAAATGGCTTCAGCGGGACAAGAGACCCAGTACTTC.

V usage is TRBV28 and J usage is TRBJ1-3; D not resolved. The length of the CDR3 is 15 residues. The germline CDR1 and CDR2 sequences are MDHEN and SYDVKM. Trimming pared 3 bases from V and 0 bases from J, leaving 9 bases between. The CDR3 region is CASSFGRDSGNTIYF. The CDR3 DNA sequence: TGTGCCAGCAGTTTTGGGCGGGACTCTGGAAACACCATATATTTT.